Listed below are T cell receptor beta chains from one sample, sequenced in a study of shared clonotypes between healthy human individuals. Using immunoSEQ multiplex PCR, the repertoire was profiled, and TCRdb retains in-frame clones only, with some absent. The sample records 2 million to 2.5 million clones, approximately 94% being singletons. The sequencing input was naive CD4+ T cells sorted from blood. The receptors shown here come from a man younger than 30 in good health. The CDR3 runs from the conserved cysteine through the conserved F or W. D genes are given only for firm matches. Where a row states a size, it is once, few, many or the class of an expanded clone; other rows omit it.

TRBJ1-1 | . | TRBV18 | . | TGTGCCAGCTGGGGCAGAGAGAACACTGAAGCTTTCTTT | CASWGRENTEAFF
TRBJ1-5 | few | TRBV29-1 | TRBD1 | TGCAGCGCTACCCTGGGACAGTCCAATCAGCCCCAGCATTTT | CSATLGQSNQPQHF
TRBJ2-3 | . | TRBV7-2 | . | TGTGCCAGCAGCCTCGCCTTAGGCCCGCAGTATTTT | CASSLALGPQYF
TRBJ2-7 | . | TRBV9 | TRBD1 | TGTGCCAGCAGCGTAGCCGGGACAGAGTTCTACGAGCAGTACTTC | CASSVAGTEFYEQYF
TRBJ2-7 | . | TRBV5-4 | . | TGTGCCAGCAGCATTGCCGGGACTCACTCCCACGAGCAGTACTTC | CASSIAGTHSHEQYF
TRBJ2-7 | once | TRBV10-1 | . | TGCGCCAGCAGTGAAAGTTCAATGCGGGAGCAGTACTTC | CASSESSMREQYF
TRBJ1-1 | . | TRBV27 | . | TGTGCCAGCAGTTTAAGGGAAGGGGGGCGTGAAGCTTTCTTT | CASSLREGGREAFF
TRBJ2-5 | . | TRBV25-1 | TRBD1 | TGTGCCAGCAGCAAGGGACAGGTCTATCAAGAGACCCAGTACTTC | CASSKGQVYQETQYF
TRBJ1-4 | . | TRBV4-1 | . | TGCGCCAGCAGCCAAGATCCGAGGGAGCGGGCAACTAATGAAAAACTGTTTTTT | CASSQDPRERATNEKLFF
TRBJ1-1 | . | TRBV29-1 | . | TGCAGCGTTGAAGGCAGGTTGGGGGGCTCAGCTTTCTTT | CSVEGRLGGSAFF
TRBJ2-3 | . | TRBV7-9 | . | TGTGCCAGCAGCAGGGGAGATACGCAGTATTTT | CASSRGDTQYF
TRBJ2-7 | . | TRBV5-1 | . | TGCGCCAGCAGCAAGGGGACTTTGAGCTCCTACGAGCAGTACTTC | CASSKGTLSSYEQYF
TRBJ2-3 | . | TRBV7-9 | . | TGTGCCAGCAGCTTTATTCGATCTAGCACAGATACGCAGTATTTT | CASSFIRSSTDTQYF
TRBJ1-2 | . | TRBV5-4 | TRBD1 | TGTGCCAGCAGCCCACCGGGACAGGGATCATTCAACTATGGCTACACCTTC | CASSPPGQGSFNYGYTF
TRBJ2-3 | . | TRBV6-1 | . | TGTGCCAGCAGTGAGGTCTGGGAGACCTTGACAGATACGCAGTATTTT | CASSEVWETLTDTQYF
TRBJ1-3 | . | TRBV10-3 | . | TGTGCCACGACATTGGGCGAGGGAAACACCATATATTTT | CATTLGEGNTIYF
TRBJ1-2 | . | TRBV13 | . | TGTGCCAGCAGCAACCACAGGAGAGGAACTAACTATGGCTACACCTTC | CASSNHRRGTNYGYTF
TRBJ2-7 | . | TRBV4-2 | . | TGTGCCAGCAGCCGAGACCGCCCCGGAAGCTCCTACGAGCAGTACTTC | CASSRDRPGSSYEQYF
TRBJ2-7 | . | TRBV5-1 | TRBD1 | TGCGCCAGCAGCTCGACAGGGAACGACGAGCAGTACTTC | CASSSTGNDEQYF
TRBJ1-2 | . | TRBV5-6 | . | TGTGCCAGCAGCTTACCACAGACGTTAAGCTATGGCTACACCTTC | CASSLPQTLSYGYTF
TRBJ2-6 | . | TRBV28 | TRBD1 | TGTGCCAGCAGTCCCGGACAGGGTACGAGCTCTGGGGCCAACGTCCTGACTTTC | CASSPGQGTSSGANVLTF
TRBJ2-7 | . | TRBV7-6 | . | TGTGCCAGCAGCGAAAACCTGTCTCCCGCGGGAGAGCAGTACTTC | CASSENLSPAGEQYF
TRBJ1-4 | . | TRBV11-2 | . | TGTGCCAGCAGCTGGGGCGCAACTAATGAAAAACTGTTTTTT | CASSWGATNEKLFF
TRBJ2-2 | . | TRBV7-2 | . | TGTGCCAGCGGGGGCCGGCTGAACACCGGGGAGCTGTTTTTT | CASGGRLNTGELFF
TRBJ2-5 | once | TRBV6-5 | TRBD2 | TGTGCCAGCAGTTACTCATTCGGCGGGAGAAGGGAGACCCAGTACTTC | CASSYSFGGRRETQYF
TRBJ2-1 | . | TRBV10-2 | . | TGCGCCAGCCGTCCCGATAGGAGCTCCTACAATGAGCAGTTCTTC | CASRPDRSSYNEQFF
TRBJ1-2 | . | TRBV18 | TRBD1 | TGTGCCAGTGACCCCGGGACAGGGGGCAGCTATGGCTACACCTTC | CASDPGTGGSYGYTF
TRBJ1-5 | once | TRBV27 | . | TGTGCCAGCAGTTTCCGGGGGCAGCCCCAGCATTTT | CASSFRGQPQHF
TRBJ1-6 | . | TRBV5-1 | TRBD1 | TGCGCCAGCAGCCCAAACCTGACAGGGGGAAGGAGTTCACCCCTCCACTTT | CASSPNLTGGRSSPLHF
TRBJ2-1 | . | TRBV30 | . | TGTGCCTCAGCCTTAAGCTCCTACAATGAGCAGTTCTTC | CASALSSYNEQFF
TRBJ1-6 | . | TRBV5-1 | . | TGCGCCAGCAGCGACCTTGAGAATTCACCCCTCCACTTT | CASSDLENSPLHF
TRBJ2-7 | . | TRBV7-2 | TRBD2 | TGTGCCAGCAGCTTAGACAGGGGACTAGCGGGGATCTACGAGCAGTACTTC | CASSLDRGLAGIYEQYF
TRBJ2-1 | . | TRBV11-2 | TRBD1 | TGTGCCAGCAGCTTTACAGGGGGCGCTTATCCAAATGAGCAGTTCTTC | CASSFTGGAYPNEQFF
TRBJ1-5 | . | TRBV7-8 | TRBD1 | TGTGCCAGCAGCTTATGGGACAGAGATTATAGCAATCAGCCCCAGCATTTT | CASSLWDRDYSNQPQHF
TRBJ2-5 | . | TRBV10-3 | . | TGTGCCATCAGTGAAGGACAGCAAAGGGAGACCCAGTACTTC | CAISEGQQRETQYF
TRBJ2-7 | . | TRBV27 | TRBD1 | TGTGCCAGCAGTTTTGGGACAGGGTCCTACGAGCAGTACTTC | CASSFGTGSYEQYF
TRBJ2-2 | . | TRBV4-3 | . | TGCGCCAGCAGCCAAGATAGTGGGTCCTACACCGGGGAGCTGTTTTTT | CASSQDSGSYTGELFF
TRBJ2-1 | . | TRBV4-1 | TRBD2 | TGCGCCAGCAGCCAAGTAGGGACTAGCGGGAGAGGCAATGAGCAGTTCTTC | CASSQVGTSGRGNEQFF
TRBJ2-5 | . | TRBV28 | . | TGTGCCAGCAGTAAGAGGAGGGGGCGAGAGACCCAGTACTTC | CASSKRRGRETQYF
TRBJ1-2 | once | TRBV11-3 | . | TGTGCCAGCAGCTTAGGAGTTAACTATGGCTACACCTTC | CASSLGVNYGYTF
TRBJ1-1 | . | TRBV7-2 | . | TGTGCCAGCAGCTTGAGAGGGGGGGACACTGAAGCTTTCTTT | CASSLRGGDTEAFF
TRBJ2-7 | . | TRBV5-4 | . | TGTGCCAGCAGCTTGGCTAGATTCGGCGAGCAGTACTTC | CASSLARFGEQYF
TRBJ2-1 | . | TRBV28 | . | TGTGCCAGCAGTAAGGGGGGCCTCTACAATGAGCAGTTCTTC | CASSKGGLYNEQFF